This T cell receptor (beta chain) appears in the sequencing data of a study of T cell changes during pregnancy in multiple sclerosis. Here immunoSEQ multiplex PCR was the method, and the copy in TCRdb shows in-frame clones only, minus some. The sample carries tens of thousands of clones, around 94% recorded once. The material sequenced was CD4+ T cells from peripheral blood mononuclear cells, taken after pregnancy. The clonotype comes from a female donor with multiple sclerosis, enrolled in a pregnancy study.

The CDR3, as DNA: TGTGCCAGCAGTTTATGGCAGGGTGGCGGAAAACTGTTTTTT. Its protein is CASSLWQGGGKLFF. This chain connects TRBV28 to TRBJ1-4; D possibly corresponds to TRBD1 (5 bases). The CDR3 loop spans 14 amino acids. The germline V gene has CDR1 MDHEN and CDR2 SYDVKM. V was clipped by 0 bases and J by 10 bases, with 12 bases between them.